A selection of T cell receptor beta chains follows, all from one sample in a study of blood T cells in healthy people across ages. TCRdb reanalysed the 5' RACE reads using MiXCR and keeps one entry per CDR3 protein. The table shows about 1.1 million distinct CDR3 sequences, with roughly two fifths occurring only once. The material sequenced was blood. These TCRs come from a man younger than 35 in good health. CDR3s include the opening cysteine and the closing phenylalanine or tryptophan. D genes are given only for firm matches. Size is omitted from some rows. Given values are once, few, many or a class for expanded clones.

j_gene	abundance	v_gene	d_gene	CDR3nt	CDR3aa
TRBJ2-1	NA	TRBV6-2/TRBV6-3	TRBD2	TGTGCCAGCAGTGTTAGCGGGGGGCCCAATGAGCAGTTCTTC	CASSVSGGPNEQFF
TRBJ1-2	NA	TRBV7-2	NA	TGTGCCAGCTCGGGAGACACCTTC	CASSGDTF
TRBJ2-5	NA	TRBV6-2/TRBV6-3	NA	TGTGCCAGCATCACCCGCTGGTACCAAGAGACCCAGTACTTC	CASITRWYQETQYF
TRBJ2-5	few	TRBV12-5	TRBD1	TGTGCTAGTGGTTCAAAACAGGGGTACGCCCAGTACTTC	CASGSKQGYAQYF
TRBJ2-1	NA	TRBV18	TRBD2	TGTGCCAGCTCACCCCCTAGGGAGCGGGGCGTGGAGAATGAGCAGTTCTTC	CASSPPRERGVENEQFF
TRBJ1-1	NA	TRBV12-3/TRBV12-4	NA	TGTGCCAGCAGTTGGGCAGGGTTGGTTGAAGCTTTCTTT	CASSWAGLVEAFF
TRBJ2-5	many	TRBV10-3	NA	TGTGCCATCAGGAGGTACCCCCAAGAGACCCAGTACTTC	CAIRRYPQETQYF
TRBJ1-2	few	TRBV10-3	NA	TGTGCCATCATGACGGAAGCTAACTATGGCTACACCTTC	CAIMTEANYGYTF
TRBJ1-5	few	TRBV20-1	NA	TGCAGTGCCCGAACCCCGGGGGATAGCAATCAGCCCCAGCATTTT	CSARTPGDSNQPQHF
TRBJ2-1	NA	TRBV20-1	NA	TGCAGTGCTAGAACTAGGGGGTTCAACCAGTTCTTC	CSARTRGFNQFF